Included here is one TCR beta chain sequence, with context. Assay: immunoSEQ multiplex PCR; the TCRdb copy retains only in-frame clones and omits some. The table shows 100,000 to 120,000 clones, with approximately 89% occurring only once. This specimen belongs to a study of cytomegalovirus exposure and HLA in healthy donors. Study-wide background: The roughly 120 validation repertoires used the same platform as the roughly 670 first-cohort repertoires, a later analysis reported.

V lost 6 bases and J lost 4; bases outside the gene matches: 13. The CDR3 extends over 16 amino acids. The germline CDR1 and CDR2 sequences are SGHNT and YYREEE (reference sequence). While the first cohort had several hundred subjects, the donors belonged to the separate validation cohort of over a hundred subjects. The specimen was PBMCs. The rearrangement links TRBV5-4 to TRBJ2-5, with 9 bases fitting TRBD2. The receptor was derived from a woman aged 18-35 years in good health and CMV-seronegative. The CDR3 DNA reads as TGTGCCAGCACCCCTCCGGCTAGCGGGGAGCTAGAGACCCAGTACTTC. This sequence encodes CASTPPASGELETQYF.